The 32 T cell receptor beta chains below were found in one sample sequenced in a study of cytomegalovirus exposure and HLA in healthy donors. PCR was performed using 60 Vbeta and 13 Jbeta primers. Profiling relied on immunoSEQ multiplex PCR, and the TCRdb table lists in-frame clones only, not all of them. This sample carries about 120,000 clones, over 65% of them seen once, and the ten largest clones take approximately 3.8%. The sequenced material came from PBMCs. The source of these receptors is a middle-aged man in good health and CMV-seropositive.

The chain uses TRBV6-1 and TRBJ1-1; D unresolved. The CDR3 has 13 amino acids. The V gene lost 9 bases and the J gene lost 3 bases, with 14 bases spanning the gap. Germline CDR1 and CDR2: MNHNS and SASEGT. CDR3 protein: CASQLNADTEAFF. CDR3 nucleotide sequence: TGTGCCAGTCAACTCAATGCCGACACTGAAGCTTTCTTT.

The V gene is TRBV28, the J gene TRBJ2-7, with D perhaps TRBD1 (7 bases). There are 13 residues in the CDR3. V was cut by 8 bases and J by 4 bases, with 15 bases left in between. Germline CDR1 reads MDHEN; CDR2 reads SYDVKM. The DNA of the CDR3 is TGTGCCAGCCTCAGGAGGGGGCTTTACGAGCAGTACTTC. Translating it yields CASLRRGLYEQYF.

This chain connects TRBV18 to TRBJ1-1; D uncertain. The V gene's germline CDR1 is KGHSH and CDR2 LQKENI. Trimming removed 1 base at V and 8 bases at J, with 14 bases between. The CDR3 loop spans 14 amino acids. The CDR3 coding sequence is TGTGCCAGCTCACCACTAGACTCGACCGCCGAAGCTTTCTTT. This sequence encodes CASSPLDSTAEAFF.

V gene TRBV14 combines with J gene TRBJ2-7, with TRBD2 matching over 9 bases. CDR1 is SGHDN and CDR2 is FVKESK in the germline V gene. Germline trimming cut 3 bases from V and 2 bases from J; bases unmatched to any gene: 11. The CDR3 has 17 residues. CDR3 amino acids: CASSQGLLGGRAYEQYF. The DNA of the CDR3 is TGTGCCAGCAGCCAGGGCCTCCTCGGCGGGAGGGCCTACGAGCAGTACTTC.

This chain joins TRBV2 and TRBJ2-1; TRBD2 aligns across 8 bases. The CDR3 totals 15 residues. The germline V gene encodes CDR1 SNHLY and CDR2 FYNNEI. The V gene end was trimmed by 6 bases and the J gene end by 8 bases; junction bases not matched to a gene: 12. The CDR3 sequence is CASSADGAGGYEQFF. DNA for the CDR3: TGTGCCAGCAGCGCTGACGGCGCGGGGGGCTATGAGCAGTTCTTC. The full variable domain, with the rest looked up from reference TRBV2 and TRBJ2-1, is EPEVTQTPSHQVTQMGQEVILRCVPISNHLYFYWYRQILGQKVEFLVSFYNNEISEKSEIFDDQFSVERPDGSNFTLKIRSTKLEDSAMYFCASSADGAGGYEQFFGPGTRLTVL.

V is TRBV2 and J is TRBJ2-1, with 8 bases identical to TRBD2. V shed 7 bases, J shed 6 bases, and the junction held 8 bases outside the gene matches. The CDR3 is 14 residues long. Germline-derived CDR1 and CDR2 are SNHLY and FYNNEI. The CDR3 sequence: CASIGGASGNEQFF. The CDR3 DNA reads TGTGCCAGCATCGGGGGGGCTAGCGGCAATGAGCAGTTCTTC.

The chain uses TRBV11-2 and TRBJ1-2; no firm D call. Trimming cost V 2 bases and J 5 bases, with 12 bases left between them. The V gene's germline CDR1 is SGHAT and CDR2 FQNNGV. CDR3 size: 14 residues. The chain's CDR3 is CASSLTAGSYGYTF. In DNA, the CDR3 is TGTGCCAGCAGCTTAACCGCGGGTTCATATGGCTACACCTTC.

The chain joins TRBV27 to TRBJ1-1, with a tentative D call TRBD1 (5 bases). Trimming pared 9 bases from V and 6 bases from J, leaving 17 bases between. The CDR3 runs 13 residues. The germline V gene encodes CDR1 MNHEY and CDR2 SMNVEV (reference sequence). The CDR3 nucleotides are TGTGCCAGACGACAGCAAGCGACCCCTGAAGCTTTCTTT. Protein sequence: CARRQQATPEAFF.

The chain links TRBV7-3 to TRBJ2-1; weak D call: TRBD2 (6 bases). V lost 4 bases, J lost 0 bases, and 19 bases lay in between. The germline gives CDR1 SGHTA, CDR2 FQGTGA. The CDR3 loop spans 18 amino acids. CDR3: CASSSSPLATSSYNEQFF. The CDR3 DNA reads as TGTGCCAGCAGCTCCAGCCCTCTAGCGACCAGCTCCTACAATGAGCAGTTCTTC. Together with reference TRBV7-3 and TRBJ2-1, the CDR3 gives the full variable domain: GAGVSQTPSNKVTEKGKYVELRCDPISGHTALYWYRQSLGQGPEFLIYFQGTGAADDSGLPNDRFFAVRPEGSVSTLKIQRTERGDSAVYLCASSSSPLATSSYNEQFFGPGTRLTVL.

This chain joins TRBV7-3 and TRBJ1-6; 7 bases are shared with TRBD1. Trimming at V came to 5 bases and at J to 7 bases, leaving 8 bases not matched to a gene. This CDR3 spans 15 amino acids. Per the germline V gene, CDR1 is SGHTA and CDR2 is FQGTGA. The CDR3 DNA reads TGTGCCAGCAGCCCCCGACAGGGAAGCAATTCACCCCTCCACTTT. Translating it yields CASSPRQGSNSPLHF. Complete variable domain (other parts from reference TRBV7-3 and TRBJ1-6): GAGVSQTPSNKVTEKGKYVELRCDPISGHTALYWYRQSLGQGPEFLIYFQGTGAADDSGLPNDRFFAVRPEGSVSTLKIQRTERGDSAVYLCASSPRQGSNSPLHFGNGTRLTVT.

This clone has only a few counts. Here the CDR3 reads CASSENPLAGILGDTQYF. As DNA, the CDR3 is TGCGCCAGCAGTGAGAACCCCCTAGCGGGGATACTGGGAGATACGCAGTATTTT. V gene TRBV10-1 combines with J gene TRBJ2-3; 9 bases match TRBD2. The CDR3 consists of 18 residues. V lost 2 bases, J lost 5 bases, and 14 bases stayed unmatched. The germline V gene encodes CDR1 WNHNN and CDR2 SYGVQD (reference sequence).

This rearrangement joins TRBV15 to TRBJ2-7; the D gene is possibly TRBD1 (6 bases). CDR1 LNHNV and CDR2 YYDKDF come from the germline V gene (reference sequence). The length of the CDR3 is 14 residues. Trimming removed 0 bases from V and 2 bases from J, with 8 bases in between. The CDR3 nucleotides read TGTGCCACCAGCAGAGAAGGGGGAGCCTACGAGCAGTACTTC. The encoded protein is CATSREGGAYEQYF.

In its sample, this clone was seen a few times. An end of the junction does not agree with germline; a read error may underlie this. The chain joins TRBV7-7 to TRBJ2-1, with a weak D call TRBD2 (6 bases). CDR3 size: 14 residues. Per germline, CDR1 SSHAT and CDR2 FNYEAQ (reference sequence). The CDR3 DNA sequence: TGTGCTAGCAGCTTAGAACGGGAGAGCGGTGAGCAGTTCTTC. Protein: CASSLERESGEQFF.

V is TRBV6-6 and J is TRBJ1-2; a possible D gene is TRBD1 (6 bases). Trimming shortened V by 2 bases and J by 6 bases, and 16 bases separated the two germline ends. This CDR3 has 15 amino acids. Germline values: CDR1 MNHNY, CDR2 SVGAGI (reference sequence). This CDR3 is CASSYTPNWTDGYTF. CDR3 DNA: TGTGCCAGCAGTTACACCCCAAACTGGACAGATGGCTACACCTTC.

The V call is TRBV5-4, the J call TRBJ1-1; D remains unclear. CDR3 size: 14 residues. Germline assignment: CDR1 SGHNT and CDR2 YYREEE (reference sequence). V gave up 0 bases and J gave up 1 base, with 7 bases separating them. The CDR3 is CASSLETGNTEAFF. DNA of the CDR3: TGTGCCAGCAGCTTGGAGACTGGGAACACTGAAGCTTTCTTT. Combining the CDR3 with reference TRBV5-4 and TRBJ1-1 gives the whole variable domain ETGVTQSPTHLIKTRGQQVTLRCSSQSGHNTVSWYQQALGQGPQFIFQYYREEENGRGNFPPRFSGLQFPNYSSELNVNALELDDSALYLCASSLETGNTEAFFGQGTRLTVV.

CDR3 sequence (DNA): TGTGCCAGTAGTATAGATCGGCGGAACGAGCAGTACTTC. Residues: CASSIDRRNEQYF. The chain uses TRBV19 and TRBJ2-7; D is unclear. This CDR3 spans 13 amino acids. V gave up 0 bases and J gave up 5 bases, with 8 bases separating them. Germline loops: CDR1 LNHDA, CDR2 SQIVND (reference sequence).

The chain combines TRBV15 with TRBJ1-2; D remains ambiguous. Germline values: CDR1 LNHNV, CDR2 YYDKDF (reference sequence). Trimming took 7 bases from V and 4 from J, leaving 19 bases between them. This CDR3 spans 15 amino acids. This CDR3 is CATTPRPAGSYGYTF. The DNA for the CDR3 is TGTGCCACCACCCCGAGACCGGCGGGGAGCTATGGCTACACCTTC.

This clone showed up just once. The chain combines TRBV5-1 with TRBJ1-1; possibly TRBD1 for D (5 bases). Trimming shortened V by 9 bases and J by 2 bases, and 17 bases separated the two germline ends. CDR1 and CDR2 (germline): SGHRS, YFSETQ. The CDR3 has 14 residues. CDR3 bases: TGCGCCACCCGGGCCGACAGCGCAAACACTGAAGCTTTCTTT. It is translated as CATRADSANTEAFF.

This clone appeared a few times. The chain is built from TRBV2 and TRBJ2-2, with TRBD1 identical over 8 bases. Germline V CDR1 and CDR2: SNHLY, FYNNEI. The V segment lost 6 bases and the J segment 3 bases; nucleotides outside the gene matches: 6. This CDR3 region has 15 residues. CDR3 residues: CASSVNRGDTGELFF. Here the CDR3 DNA reads TGTGCCAGCAGCGTCAACAGGGGGGACACCGGGGAGCTGTTTTTT.

The chain employs TRBV9 and TRBJ2-7; 8 positions agree with TRBD1. Germline CDR1 SGDLS, CDR2 YYNGEE. V trimming: 4 bases; J trimming: 3 bases; junction bases outside the gene matches: 6. The CDR3 totals 14 residues. This CDR3 reads CASSPRQGIYEQYF. The CDR3 DNA sequence: TGTGCCAGCAGCCCCCGACAGGGGATCTACGAGCAGTACTTC.

This chain links TRBV7-2 with TRBJ2-2, with 12 bases fitting TRBD2. V trimming: 8 bases; J trimming: 0 bases; junction bases outside the gene matches: 7. The V gene's germline CDR1 is SGHTA and CDR2 FQGNSA. The CDR3 covers 17 residues. For the CDR3, the DNA is TGTGCCAGCCTTCGGACTAGCGGGGCCGCGAACACCGGGGAGCTGTTTTTT. Protein product: CASLRTSGAANTGELFF.

This clone was found once. The V call is TRBV30, the J call TRBJ2-7, with 10 bases fitting TRBD1. CDR3 length: 14 residues. Germline V lookup: CDR1 GTSNPN, CDR2 SVGIG (reference sequence). V was pared by 3 bases and J by 4 bases, with 6 bases of the junction left unmatched. The CDR3: CAWRGQGYSYEQYF. As DNA, the CDR3 is TGTGCCTGGAGGGGACAGGGGTATTCTTACGAGCAGTACTTC.

V is TRBV6-1 and J is TRBJ1-5, with D uncertain. V lost 5 bases to trimming and J lost 0 bases, with 5 bases between them. The CDR3 has 13 residues. Germline CDR1 MNHNS, CDR2 SASEGT. The CDR3 nucleotides are TGTGCCAGCAGTCCGTATAGCAATCAGCCCCAGCATTTT. Encoded protein: CASSPYSNQPQHF.

This chain joins TRBV5-1 and TRBJ2-3; D gene unclear. Germline V lookup: CDR1 SGHRS, CDR2 YFSETQ. This CDR3 is built from 14 residues. V was clipped by 2 bases and J by 1 base, with 8 bases between them. The CDR3 DNA sequence: TGCGCCAGCAGCTTAGCCCACCGCACAGATACGCAGTATTTT. Protein product: CASSLAHRTDTQYF.

This clone was recorded once. The chain employs TRBV6-1 and TRBJ1-2; D possibly corresponds to TRBD1 (6 bases). The CDR3 has 13 amino acids. The germline V gene has CDR1 MNHNS and CDR2 SASEGT. V lost 6 bases to trimming and J lost 3 bases, with 11 bases between them. For the CDR3, the DNA is TGTGCCAGCAGCAAGACAGGAGACTATGGCTACACCTTC. This sequence encodes CASSKTGDYGYTF.

There are a few counts of this clone. V and J are TRBV9 and TRBJ2-3, with 14 bases lining up with TRBD2. V trimming: 1 base; J trimming: 3 bases; junction bases outside the gene matches: 10. The V gene's germline CDR1 is SGDLS and CDR2 YYNGEE. This CDR3 comprises 19 residues. The CDR3 DNA reads as TGTGCCAGCAGCGTATCGGGACTAGCGGGAGAACGTAGGACAGATACGCAGTATTTT. It translates to CASSVSGLAGERRTDTQYF. Together with reference TRBV9 and TRBJ2-3, the CDR3 gives the full variable domain: DSGVTQTPKHLITATGQRVTLRCSPRSGDLSVYWYQQSLDQGLQFLIQYYNGEERAKGNILERFSAQQFPDLHSELNLSSLELGDSALYFCASSVSGLAGERRTDTQYFGPGTRLTVL.

The J gene is TRBJ1-1, the V gene TRBV4-3, with 7 bases identical to TRBD1. The germline CDR1 and CDR2 sequences are LGHNA and YSLEER. Trimming took 1 base from V and 0 from J; bases not matched to a gene: 8. The CDR3 sequence is 17 residues long. This chain's CDR3 is CASSQVPTGSMNTEAFF. The CDR3 DNA sequence: TGCGCCAGCAGCCAAGTCCCGACAGGGTCTATGAACACTGAAGCTTTCTTT.

This CDR3 reads CASSRLSGRAGEQYF. The CDR3 DNA reads TGTGCCAGCAGTCGCCTTAGCGGGAGGGCCGGCGAGCAGTACTTC. The rearrangement joins TRBV7-9 to TRBJ2-7, with TRBD2 identical over 11 bases. The CDR3 is 15 amino acids. CDR1 and CDR2 (germline): SEHNR, FQNEAQ (reference sequence). Trimming removed 6 bases from V and 6 bases from J; junction bases left unmatched: 10.

The rearrangement joins TRBV5-8 to TRBJ1-1; 8 bases are shared with TRBD1. Trimming removed 4 bases from V and 4 bases from J; junction bases left unmatched: 3. Looked up from germline, CDR1 is SGHTS and CDR2 is YDEGEE. This CDR3 is built from 13 residues. In nucleotides, the CDR3 is TGTGCCAGCAGCATAGGACAGGGCACTGAAGCTTTCTTT. This encodes CASSIGQGTEAFF.

This chain joins TRBV7-9 and TRBJ2-7; no clear D gene. The CDR3 contains 11 residues. V dropped 5 bases and J dropped 7 bases, with 9 bases sitting between them. CDR1 SEHNR and CDR2 FQNEAQ come from the germline V gene (reference sequence). CDR3 sequence: CASSLQREQYF. The DNA of the CDR3 is TGTGCCAGCAGCCTCCAGAGGGAGCAGTACTTC. The whole variable domain, remainder taken from reference TRBV7-9 and TRBJ2-7, is DTGVSQNPRHKITKRGQNVTFRCDPISEHNRLYWYRQTLGQGPEFLTYFQNEAQLEKSRLLSDRFSAERPKGSFSTLEIQRTEQGDSAMYLCASSLQREQYFGPGTRLTVT.

This clone turned up a few times. This sequence joins TRBV5-1 and TRBJ1-2, with a weak D call TRBD1 (5 bases). In germline, CDR1 is SGHRS, CDR2 YFSETQ. The CDR3 contains 17 residues. The ends were cut back, 0 bases at V and 2 bases at J, with 17 bases in the middle. The CDR3: CASSLGQGRDINYGYTF. In nucleotides, the CDR3 is TGCGCCAGCAGCTTGGGGCAAGGCAGGGATATCAACTATGGCTACACCTTC.

V usage is TRBV5-1 and J usage is TRBJ1-1, with D possibly matching TRBD1 (6 bases). Germline V gene lookup returns CDR1 SGHRS and CDR2 YFSETQ. This CDR3 comprises 14 residues. The V end was cut by 3 bases, the J end by 0 bases, with 9 bases between. CDR3 in DNA: TGCGCCAGCAGCTCAGGGGCGCTGAACACTGAAGCTTTCTTT. Translated, it gives CASSSGALNTEAFF.